This T cell receptor beta chain derives from a study of blood T cell repertoires in COVID-19. The wider study: The study drew acute and convalescent COVID-19 samples from the United States, Italy and Spain.

This clone occurred a few times. J was trimmed by 7 bases and V by 9 bases; bases with no gene match: 10. The germline V gene has CDR1 SGHNT and CDR2 YENEEA. The length of the CDR3 is 13 residues. Repertoires were generated with immunoSEQ multiplex PCR, while TCRdb's copy carries only in-frame clones and drops some. The repertoire consists of over 150,000 clones, with approximately 90% occurring once and the leading ten covering 3.9%. This sequence joins TRBV11-3 and TRBJ2-7, with 9 bases identical to TRBD1. The origin of this receptor is a woman in her fifties or sixties who had recovered from COVID-19. The sequenced sample was peripheral blood. This chain's CDR3 is CASGRTGVNEQYF. The CDR3 region has the DNA TGTGCCAGTGGTCGGACAGGGGTGAATGAGCAGTACTTC. Combining the CDR3 with reference TRBV11-3 and TRBJ2-7 gives the whole variable domain EAGVVQSPRYKIIEKKQPVAFWCNPISGHNTLYWYLQNLGQGPELLIRYENEEAVDDSQLPKDRFSAERLKGVDSTLKIQPAELGDSAVYLCASGRTGVNEQYFGPGTRLTVT.